This is a list of T cell receptor beta chains from one sample in a study of identical twins. TCRdb independently ran MiXCR on the 5' RACE reads; one entry per CDR3 protein. The data hold about 890,000 distinct CDR3 sequences, with approximately 13% observed a single time. The same sample was also studied in work on yellow fever vaccine responses in identical twins.

Sequencing was done on a sample of PBMCs. All receptors come from a woman between 18 and 29 years old in good health. Each CDR3 is given with its conserved first and last residue. Rows give clone size only sometimes, using once, few, many, or a class for an expanded clone.

>TRBV12-3/TRBV12-4|TRBJ1-5|many
CASSFDGNQPQHF
>TRBV5-6|TRBJ2-2|few
CASRSRERTGELFF
>TRBV11-3|TRBJ2-2|NA
CASSLLAKAGELFF
>TRBV5-1|TRBJ2-5|few
CASSLGAGDVIKLHPRHQETQYF
>TRBV10-3|TRBJ2-1|few
CAISDERGGYNEQFF
>TRBV11-3|TRBJ2-2|few
CASSLEGPRELFF
>TRBV7-9|TRBJ1-1|NA
CANNGVMNTEAFF
>TRBV3-1|TRBJ2-2|NA
CASSQRLAGGPGELFF
>TRBV7-8|TRBJ2-1|NA
CASRSRLAGKHEQFF
>TRBV20-1|TRBJ2-7|many
CSATPGTATEQYF
>TRBV5-1|TRBJ2-7|NA
CASSRTPTYEQYF
>TRBV2|TRBJ2-5|NA
CASSEWTSGQETQYF
>TRBV7-8|TRBJ1-1|NA
CASSPRGGHMNTEAFF
>TRBV28|TRBJ2-1|NA
CASSFSGPAYNEQFF
>TRBV12-3/TRBV12-4|TRBJ2-5|NA
CATLGAGGRETQYF
>TRBV7-9|TRBJ2-5|few
CASSLGRDGQETQYF
>TRBV7-9|TRBJ2-3|NA
CASSLGTGGLADTQYF
>TRBV12-3/TRBV12-4|TRBJ1-6|few
CASNSGTGSNSPLHF
>TRBV20-1|TRBJ2-7|NA
CSARVAGGPGEQYF
>TRBV4-1|TRBJ2-5|NA
CASRYRDYNQETQYF
>TRBV10-3|TRBJ2-5|NA
CAISPGQGETQYF
>TRBV15|TRBJ2-7|many
CATSREPPSEQYF
>TRBV7-9|TRBJ1-2|few
CASSRGDYGYTF
>TRBV7-3|TRBJ2-1|NA
CASSIAFGQGQDEQFF
>TRBV5-1|TRBJ2-2|NA
CASSLFTDSGELFF
>TRBV12-3/TRBV12-4|TRBJ2-1|NA
CASSFPGATVNEQFF
>TRBV5-1|TRBJ2-7|few
CASSLAVDPYEQYF
>TRBV4-1|TRBJ2-5|NA
CASSQDQSGGDQETQYF
>TRBV4-1|TRBJ2-2|NA
CASSPRRLTGELFF
>TRBV7-6|TRBJ1-3|few
CASSLIQDSGNTIYF
>TRBV4-1|TRBJ2-1|many
CASSQEGGLADYNEQFF
>TRBV2|TRBJ1-6|few
CASHGGFNNSPLHF
>TRBV11-2|TRBJ2-1|few
CASSLDIGDRVRYNEQFF
>TRBV7-3|TRBJ2-1|few
CASSTPGTGALAEPYNEQFF
>TRBV25-1|TRBJ2-2|NA
CATAGRDTGELFF